A single sample is the source of the 24 T cell receptor beta chains below, sequenced in a study of cytomegalovirus exposure and HLA in healthy donors. The table came from immunoSEQ multiplex PCR; TCRdb's copy has only in-frame clones and leaves some out. This sample yields some 290,000 clones, of which approximately 91% are seen a single time; approximately 0.95% belongs to the top ten. Specimen: PBMCs. Receptors originate from a man aged 25-40 years in good health and CMV-seronegative.

This chain links TRBV5-6 with TRBJ1-1, with a weak D call TRBD1 (5 bases). CDR1 SGHDT and CDR2 YYEEEE come from the germline V gene. This CDR3 region has 14 residues. V was shortened by 4 bases and J by 5 bases, with 15 bases between the two germline ends. The CDR3 nucleotides are TGTGCCAGCAGCCTCCGTGGGGGGAGGACTGAAGCTTTCTTT. It encodes CASSLRGGRTEAFF.

This clone counts as medium-sized (0.01 to 0.1%). The CDR3 bases are TGTGCCAGCAGTGATACTAGCAACGGGGAGCTGTTTTTT. Its translation: CASSDTSNGELFF. The chain recombines TRBV6-4 with TRBJ2-2; D may be TRBD2 (6 bases). Germline-derived CDR1 and CDR2 are MRHNA and SNTAGT. The CDR3 length is 13 residues. V was shortened by 3 bases and J by 7 bases, with 9 bases between the two germline ends.

The chain's CDR3 is CASSYKTGPNTGELFF. The CDR3 region has the DNA TGTGCCAGCAGCTACAAGACAGGACCGAACACCGGGGAGCTGTTTTTT. The chain joins TRBV7-2 to TRBJ2-2, with a tentative D call TRBD1 (6 bases). The ends were cut back, 4 bases at V and 0 bases at J, with 12 bases in the middle. The CDR3 contains 16 residues. The V gene's germline CDR1 is SGHTA and CDR2 FQGNSA. Filled out from reference TRBV7-2 and TRBJ2-2, the complete variable domain reads GAGVSQSPSNKVTEKGKDVELRCDPISGHTALYWYRQSLGQGLEFLIYFQGNSAPDKSGLPSDRFSAERTGGSVSTLTIQRTQQEDSAVYLCASSYKTGPNTGELFFGEGSRLTVL.

The V and J genes are TRBV11-2 and TRBJ1-1; TRBD1 might be the D (5 bases). Germline loops: CDR1 SGHAT, CDR2 FQNNGV. V was clipped by 0 bases and J by 7 bases, with 21 bases between them. The CDR3 has 17 amino acids. The chain's CDR3 is CASSLDFEWAGDDEAFF. In DNA form, the CDR3 reads TGTGCCAGCAGCTTAGATTTTGAGTGGGCGGGGGATGATGAAGCTTTCTTT.

This clone was seen once. The CDR3 DNA sequence: TGCGCCAGCAGCCTGGGACAGGGTCTCACAGATACGCAGTATTTT. It specifies CASSLGQGLTDTQYF. This chain uses TRBV4-1 with TRBJ2-3, with 9 nucleotides matching TRBD1. Germline values: CDR1 MGHRA, CDR2 YSYEKL. The V segment lost 4 bases and the J segment 2 bases; nucleotides outside the gene matches: 4. This CDR3 is built from 15 residues.

The CDR3, as DNA: TGTGCCAGCGGAAGGACAGGGGGGAACACTGAAGCTTTCTTT. Amino acids: CASGRTGGNTEAFF. The J gene is TRBJ1-1, the V gene TRBV6-1; 10 bases align to TRBD1. Germline V gene data show CDR1 as MNHNS and CDR2 as SASEGT. The CDR3 runs to 14 residues. V lost 8 bases to trimming and J lost 1 base; unmatched junction nucleotides: 4.

The chain carries TRBV6-1 and TRBJ1-2, with 7 bases fitting TRBD1. The V gene end was trimmed by 7 bases and the J gene end by 4 bases; junction bases not matched to a gene: 6. CDR1 and CDR2 (germline): MNHNS, SASEGT. This CDR3 contains 13 residues. The CDR3 reads CASIWDRGYGYTF. In DNA, the CDR3 is TGTGCCAGCATCTGGGACAGAGGCTATGGCTACACCTTC.

This clone was counted a single time. The chain combines TRBV6-5 with TRBJ1-3, with a possible D match to TRBD1 (6 bases). Per germline, CDR1 MNHEY and CDR2 SVGAGI. This CDR3 region has 15 residues. Trimming took 0 bases from V and 4 from J, leaving 10 bases between them. CDR3 protein: CASSYSGRGGNTIYF. The DNA for the CDR3 is TGTGCCAGCAGTTACTCAGGCAGGGGAGGAAACACCATATATTTT.

The chain links TRBV5-5 to TRBJ1-1, with D possibly TRBD1 on 6 matching bases. V lost 3 bases to trimming and J lost 1 base, with 16 bases between them. This CDR3 contains 16 residues. The germline CDR1 and CDR2 sequences are SGHKS and YYEKEE (reference sequence). The CDR3 protein is CASSSLFDRPNTEAFF. The CDR3 nucleotides are TGTGCCAGCAGCTCCTTGTTCGACAGGCCGAACACTGAAGCTTTCTTT.

This clone was picked up one time. The chain recombines TRBV9 with TRBJ1-6, with D perhaps TRBD1 (5 bases). The CDR3 spans 16 residues. Per germline, CDR1 SGDLS and CDR2 YYNGEE. V was pared by 0 bases and J by 6 bases, with 13 bases between. Here the CDR3 reads CASSVAVARANSPLHF. The CDR3 bases are TGTGCCAGCAGCGTAGCAGTCGCCAGGGCTAATTCACCCCTCCACTTT.

The gene calls are TRBV28 and TRBJ2-7, with a weak D call TRBD2 (6 bases). Trimming removed 6 bases at V and 1 base at J, with 10 bases between. Germline assignment: CDR1 MDHEN and CDR2 SYDVKM. The CDR3 is made up of 13 amino acids. In DNA, the CDR3 is TGTGCCAGCAGGGTTGGGGGGTCCTACGAGCAGTACTTC. Protein: CASRVGGSYEQYF.

This chain connects TRBV7-2 to TRBJ1-1; D gene uncertain. From germline, CDR1 is SGHTA and CDR2 FQGNSA. V lost 2 bases and J lost 4, with 14 bases in between. This CDR3 spans 15 amino acids. CDR3: CASSLSPGIGTEAFF. The CDR3 bases are TGTGCCAGCAGCTTATCGCCGGGAATAGGCACTGAAGCTTTCTTT.

This clone was picked up a small number of times. V gene TRBV4-1 combines with J gene TRBJ1-2; 7 nucleotides agree with TRBD1. V lost 0 bases, J lost 5 bases, and 6 bases stayed unmatched. Germline V gene sequence: CDR1 MGHRA, CDR2 YSYEKL. The CDR3 totals 15 residues. CDR3 sequence: CASSQERDRPYGYTF. In DNA form, the CDR3 reads TGCGCCAGCAGCCAAGAACGGGACAGACCTTATGGCTACACCTTC.

V and J are TRBV9 and TRBJ1-2; D is unclear. The V end was cut by 0 bases, the J end by 4 bases, with 13 bases between. CDR1 and CDR2 (germline): SGDLS, YYNGEE. The CDR3 covers 15 residues. CDR3 residues: CASSVGSRVGYGYTF. The CDR3 DNA reads as TGTGCCAGCAGCGTAGGTAGCAGAGTCGGCTATGGCTACACCTTC.

V and J are TRBV6-1 and TRBJ2-7; 7 bases align to TRBD1. This CDR3 region has 15 residues. Germline V gene sequence: CDR1 MNHNS, CDR2 SASEGT. Trimming cost V 2 bases and J 3 bases; bases outside gene matches: 7. The CDR3 spells CASSEPLDRVYEQYF. CDR3 nucleotides: TGTGCCAGCAGTGAACCATTAGACAGGGTCTACGAGCAGTACTTC.

The gene calls are TRBV7-8 and TRBJ2-5; 7 bases align to TRBD1. Germline CDR1 reads SGHVS; CDR2 reads FQNEAQ. Germline trimming cut 5 bases from V and 1 base from J; bases unmatched to any gene: 10. This CDR3 region has 16 residues. CDR3 DNA: TGTGCCAGCAGCATACGGACAGGCAACCTCCAAGAGACCCAGTACTTC. It encodes CASSIRTGNLQETQYF.

V is TRBV18 and J is TRBJ2-7; a weak D match, TRBD2 (6 bases). V lost 1 base and J lost 5, with 12 bases in between. Germline V gene data show CDR1 as KGHSH and CDR2 as LQKENI. This CDR3 is built from 14 residues. The CDR3: CASSPRDGGHEQYF. The CDR3 DNA sequence: TGTGCCAGCTCACCACGGGACGGGGGTCACGAGCAGTACTTC.

The chain recombines TRBV6-6 with TRBJ2-1; TRBD2 matches at 11 bases. In germline, CDR1 is MNHNY, CDR2 SVGAGI (reference sequence). The CDR3 length is 15 residues. J gave up 8 bases and V 7 bases, and 10 bases lay outside the gene matches. This CDR3 reads CASTYELAGDYEQFF. The CDR3 DNA sequence: TGTGCCAGCACCTACGAACTAGCGGGGGACTATGAGCAGTTCTTC.

This chain uses TRBV5-6 with TRBJ1-3; D unclear. CDR1 and CDR2 (germline): SGHDT, YYEEEE. This CDR3 contains 15 residues. Between the trimmed V and J ends, which lost 5 bases and 0 bases, there was a span of 12 bases. The CDR3 DNA sequence: TGTGCCAGCAGTACTATATCGATCTCTGGAAACACCATATATTTT. Amino acids: CASSTISISGNTIYF.

The chain uses TRBV5-5 and TRBJ1-2; 10 bases fit TRBD1. CDR1 is SGHKS and CDR2 is YYEKEE in the germline V gene (reference sequence). This CDR3 contains 14 residues. Unmatched junction bases numbered 4, after V lost 5 bases and J lost 3 bases. The CDR3 region has the DNA TGTGCCAGCAGACGGGACAGGGGATACTATGGCTACACCTTC. Its translation: CASRRDRGYYGYTF.

This clone was seen only a few times. V is TRBV30 and J is TRBJ1-1, with TRBD1 identical over 8 bases. The CDR3 runs 15 residues. V shed 2 bases, J shed 3 bases, and the junction held 8 bases outside the gene matches. Germline CDR1 reads GTSNPN; CDR2 reads SVGIG (reference sequence). The CDR3 DNA is TGTGCCTGGAGTCCACCGGACAGGGAGTACACTGAAGCTTTCTTT. This translates into CAWSPPDREYTEAFF.

The genes are TRBV6-6 and TRBJ1-3; 9 nucleotides match TRBD1. Per germline, CDR1 MNHNY and CDR2 SVGAGI (reference sequence). The CDR3 length is 14 residues. The V gene end was trimmed by 9 bases and the J gene end by 4 bases; junction bases not matched to a gene: 7. CDR3 sequence reads: CASTKQGAGNTIYF. The CDR3 DNA follows: TGTGCCAGTACCAAACAGGGGGCGGGAAACACCATATATTTT.

The rearrangement uses TRBV5-6 and TRBJ1-1, with a tentative D call TRBD1 (6 bases). The length of the CDR3 is 15 residues. Per the germline V gene, CDR1 is SGHDT and CDR2 is YYEEEE. Trimming removed 1 base at V and 1 base at J, with 11 bases between. The CDR3 region has the DNA TGTGCCAGCAGCTTGAAACAGGGATGGAACACTGAAGCTTTCTTT. It yields the protein CASSLKQGWNTEAFF.

The rearrangement uses TRBV7-2 and TRBJ1-5; the match to TRBD1 covers 8 bases. The CDR3 spans 14 residues. J lost 4 bases, V lost 2 bases, and 1 base had no gene match. Germline CDR1 is SGHTA and CDR2 is FQGNSA. The CDR3 region has the DNA TGTGCCAGCAGCTTATGGACAGGGAATCAGCCCCAGCATTTT. It codes for CASSLWTGNQPQHF.